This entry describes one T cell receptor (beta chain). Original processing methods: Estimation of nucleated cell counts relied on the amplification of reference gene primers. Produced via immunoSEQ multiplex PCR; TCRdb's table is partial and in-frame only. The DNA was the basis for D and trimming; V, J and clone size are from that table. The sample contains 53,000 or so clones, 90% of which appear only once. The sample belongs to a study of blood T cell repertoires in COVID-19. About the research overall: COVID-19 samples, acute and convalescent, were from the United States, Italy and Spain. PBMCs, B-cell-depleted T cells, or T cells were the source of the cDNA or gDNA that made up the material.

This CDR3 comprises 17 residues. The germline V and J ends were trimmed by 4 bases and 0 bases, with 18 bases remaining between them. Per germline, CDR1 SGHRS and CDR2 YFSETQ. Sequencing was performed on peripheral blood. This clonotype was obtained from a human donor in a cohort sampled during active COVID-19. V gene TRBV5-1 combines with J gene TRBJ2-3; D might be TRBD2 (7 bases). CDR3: CASSPTGGRGSTDTQYF. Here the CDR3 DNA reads TGCGCCAGCAGCCCCACCGGGGGGCGCGGAAGCACAGATACGCAGTATTTT.